This T cell receptor (beta chain) was identified during a study of shared clonotypes between healthy human individuals. The study's findings and limits: Genetic and exposure-history diversity was limited by the small donor number.

The unsorted samples had tens of millions of PBMCs used for genomic DNA. Clones were sequenced by immunoSEQ multiplex PCR, and TCRdb holds only the in-frame ones, with some missing. The repertoire holds more than 450,000 clones, 70% to 80% seen once, with roughly 13% in the top ten. Concerning this clone: Its matching antigen is unknown. Mismatch with germline at one junction end may stem from a read error.

CDR1 and CDR2 (germline): SGHTA, FQGNSA. The CDR3 is made up of 14 amino acids. The clonotype comes from a woman in her forties in good health. Some clones in this sample may be carry-over from other donors' samples. The chain couples TRBV7-2 to TRBJ2-5; 14 bases match TRBD2. The sequencing input was PBMCs. CDR3 residues: CASRPGLAGEAQYF. DNA for the CDR3: TGTGCCAGCAGACCGGGACTAGCGGGAGAGGCCCAGTACTTC.